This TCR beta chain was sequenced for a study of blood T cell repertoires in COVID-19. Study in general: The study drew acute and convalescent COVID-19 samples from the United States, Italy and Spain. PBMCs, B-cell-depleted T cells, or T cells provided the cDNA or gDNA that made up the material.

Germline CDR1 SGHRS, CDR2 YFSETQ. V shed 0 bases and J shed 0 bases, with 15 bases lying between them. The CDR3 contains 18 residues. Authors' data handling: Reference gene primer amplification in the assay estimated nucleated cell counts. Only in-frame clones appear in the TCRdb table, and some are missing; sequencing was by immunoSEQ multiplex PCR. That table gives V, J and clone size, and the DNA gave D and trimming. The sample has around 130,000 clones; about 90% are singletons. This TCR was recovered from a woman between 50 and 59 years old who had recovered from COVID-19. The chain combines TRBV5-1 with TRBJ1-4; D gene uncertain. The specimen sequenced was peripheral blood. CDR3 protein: CASSLAPWRFATNEKLFF. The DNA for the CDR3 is TGCGCCAGCAGCTTGGCCCCATGGCGGTTTGCAACTAATGAAAAACTGTTTTTT.